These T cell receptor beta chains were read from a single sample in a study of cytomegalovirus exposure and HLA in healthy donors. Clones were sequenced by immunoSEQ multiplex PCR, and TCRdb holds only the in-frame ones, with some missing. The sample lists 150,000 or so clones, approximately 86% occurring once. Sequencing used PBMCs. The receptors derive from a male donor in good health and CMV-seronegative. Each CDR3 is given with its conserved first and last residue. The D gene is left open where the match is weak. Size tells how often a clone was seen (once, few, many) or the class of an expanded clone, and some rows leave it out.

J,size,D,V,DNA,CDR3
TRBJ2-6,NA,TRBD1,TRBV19,TGTGCCACTAATACCGGGACAGGGGACTCTGGGGCCAACGTCCTGACTTTC,CATNTGTGDSGANVLTF
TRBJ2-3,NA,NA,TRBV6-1,TGTGCCAGCAGTGCGCCAGGGGCTACAGATACGCAGTATTTT,CASSAPGATDTQYF
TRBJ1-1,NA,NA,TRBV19,TGTGCCAGTAGTAGTTCGGGAGGAGGGAAAGCTTTCTTT,CASSSSGGGKAFF
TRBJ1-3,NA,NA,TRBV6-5,TGTGCCAGCAGTTACCTCCGGGACAAAGGAAACACCATATATTTT,CASSYLRDKGNTIYF
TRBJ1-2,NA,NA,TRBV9,TGTGCCAGCAGCGTAGGTGTGGGAGGGGAAGGCTACACCTTC,CASSVGVGGEGYTF
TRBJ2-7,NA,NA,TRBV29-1,TGCAGCGTGCTGGGGCACCTAGACCCCTACGAGCAGTACTTC,CSVLGHLDPYEQYF
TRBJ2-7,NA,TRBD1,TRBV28,TGTGCCAGCAGTGCCGGGACAGGGGAATACGAGCAGTACTTC,CASSAGTGEYEQYF
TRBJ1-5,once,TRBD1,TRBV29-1,TGCAGCGTTTCCCTCGGGACAGGAGGCCAGCCCCAGCATTTT,CSVSLGTGGQPQHF
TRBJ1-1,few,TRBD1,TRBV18,TGTGCCAGCTCTCCGGACAGGGGGCCCACTGAAGCTTTCTTT,CASSPDRGPTEAFF
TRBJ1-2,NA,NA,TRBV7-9,TGTGCCAGCAGCTTAGCGCGAGGGTCTGGCTACACCTTC,CASSLARGSGYTF
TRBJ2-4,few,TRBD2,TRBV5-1,TGCGCCAGCAGCCCGGGGACTAGCGAAAGGAACATTCAGTACTTC,CASSPGTSERNIQYF
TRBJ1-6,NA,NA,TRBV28,TGTGCCACTACAACAAAACAGAGCTCCTATAATTCACCCCTCCACTTT,CATTTKQSSYNSPLHF
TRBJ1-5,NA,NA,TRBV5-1,TGCGCCAGCAGCTTGGCTGGGGACATTGAGCCCCAGCATTTT,CASSLAGDIEPQHF
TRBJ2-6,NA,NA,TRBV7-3,TGTGCCAGCAGCTTACGACTGGAGACTGGGGCCAACGTCCTGACTTTC,CASSLRLETGANVLTF
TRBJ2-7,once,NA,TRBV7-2,TGTGCCAGCAGCTTAGGCGGGATTATAAACGAGCAGTACTTC,CASSLGGIINEQYF
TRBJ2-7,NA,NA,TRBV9,TGTGCCAGCAGCGTAGGTGCAGGGGCCTTCTACGAGCAGTACTTC,CASSVGAGAFYEQYF
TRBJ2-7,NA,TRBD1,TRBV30,TGTGCCTGGAGCCGGGACAGGCCCTACGAGCAGTACTTC,CAWSRDRPYEQYF
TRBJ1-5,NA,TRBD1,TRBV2,TGTGCCAGCAGCGCGACAGGGTCAGATCAGCCCCAGCATTTT,CASSATGSDQPQHF
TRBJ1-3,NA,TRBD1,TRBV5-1,TGCGCCAGCAGCTTGGCCCTGAGGACAGGCTCTGGAAACACCATATATTTT,CASSLALRTGSGNTIYF
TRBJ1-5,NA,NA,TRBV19,TGTGCCAGTAGCCCATCGTCCCCAGGCAATCAGCCCCAGCATTTT,CASSPSSPGNQPQHF
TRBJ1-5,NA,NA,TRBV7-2,TGTGCCAGCAGCTTGCCAGGGGGCAATCAGCCCCAGCATTTT,CASSLPGGNQPQHF
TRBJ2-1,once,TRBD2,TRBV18,TGTGCCAGCTCACCGGACGGGGGGGCTAGCGGGAGCAATGAGCAGTTCTTC,CASSPDGGASGSNEQFF
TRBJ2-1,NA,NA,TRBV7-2,TGTGCCAGCAGCTTAGCTGGCGGGACAGAGTACAATGAGCAGTTCTTC,CASSLAGGTEYNEQFF
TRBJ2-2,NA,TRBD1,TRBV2,TGTGCCAGCACCGACAGGGAAGACGGGGAGCTGTTTTTT,CASTDREDGELFF
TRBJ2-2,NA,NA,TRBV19,TGTGCCAGTAGTCCAGGGGCGGGCACCGGGGAGCTGTTTTTT,CASSPGAGTGELFF
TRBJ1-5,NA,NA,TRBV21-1,TGTGCCAGCAGCAAAGTTTCGGGGGGAGGTCAGCCCCAGCATTTT,CASSKVSGGGQPQHF
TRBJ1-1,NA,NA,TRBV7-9,TGTTCCAGCAGCGACACCGGGACATGGCTCGAAGCTTTCTTT,CSSSDTGTWLEAFF
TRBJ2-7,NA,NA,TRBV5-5,TGTGCCAGCAGCTTGGGGACAGACTCCTACGAGCAGTACTTC,CASSLGTDSYEQYF
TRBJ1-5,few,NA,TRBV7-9,TGTGCCAGCAGCCACCCCAAAACGGATCAGCCCCAGCATTTT,CASSHPKTDQPQHF
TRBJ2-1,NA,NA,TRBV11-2,TGTGCCAGCAGCTTAGTCGGTTGGGGCAGAGTATACAATGAGCAGTTCTTC,CASSLVGWGRVYNEQFF
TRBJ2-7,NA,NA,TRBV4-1,TGCGCCAGCAGCCACCACGGGGCCTACGAGCAGTACTTC,CASSHHGAYEQYF
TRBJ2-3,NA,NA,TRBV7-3,TGTGCCAGCAGCATGGGACTTACCACAGATACGCAGTATTTT,CASSMGLTTDTQYF
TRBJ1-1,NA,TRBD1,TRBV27,TGTGCCAGCAGTTTGACAGGGGAGAACACTGAAGCTTTCTTT,CASSLTGENTEAFF
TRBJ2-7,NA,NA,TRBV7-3,TGTGCCAGCAGCTTAACTCGTGGGAGCTCCTACGAGCAGTACTTC,CASSLTRGSSYEQYF
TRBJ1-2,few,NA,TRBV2,TGTGCCAGCAGCTGGGAGAACGGAGGCTACACCTTC,CASSWENGGYTF